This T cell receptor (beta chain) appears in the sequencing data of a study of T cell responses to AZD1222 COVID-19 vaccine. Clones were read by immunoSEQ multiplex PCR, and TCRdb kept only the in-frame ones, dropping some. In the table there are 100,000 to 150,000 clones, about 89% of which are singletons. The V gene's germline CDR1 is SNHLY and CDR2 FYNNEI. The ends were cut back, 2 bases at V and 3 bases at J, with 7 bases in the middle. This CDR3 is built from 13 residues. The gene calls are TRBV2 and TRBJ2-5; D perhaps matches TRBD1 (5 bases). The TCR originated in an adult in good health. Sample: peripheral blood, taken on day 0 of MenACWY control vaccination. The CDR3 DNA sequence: TGTGCCAGCAGTGAATACAGGAAAGAGACCCAGTACTTC. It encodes CASSEYRKETQYF.